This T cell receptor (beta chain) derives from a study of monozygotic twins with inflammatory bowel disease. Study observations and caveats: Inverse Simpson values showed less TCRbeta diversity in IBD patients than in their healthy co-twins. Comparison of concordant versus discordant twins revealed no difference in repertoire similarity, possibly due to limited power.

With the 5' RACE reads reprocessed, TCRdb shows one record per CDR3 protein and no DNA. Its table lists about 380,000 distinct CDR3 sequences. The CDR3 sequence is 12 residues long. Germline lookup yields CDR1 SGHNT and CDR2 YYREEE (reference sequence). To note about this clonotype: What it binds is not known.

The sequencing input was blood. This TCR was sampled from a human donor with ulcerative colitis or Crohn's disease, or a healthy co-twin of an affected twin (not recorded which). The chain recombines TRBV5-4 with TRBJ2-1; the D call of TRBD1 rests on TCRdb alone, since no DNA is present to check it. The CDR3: CASSEGRSEQFF.